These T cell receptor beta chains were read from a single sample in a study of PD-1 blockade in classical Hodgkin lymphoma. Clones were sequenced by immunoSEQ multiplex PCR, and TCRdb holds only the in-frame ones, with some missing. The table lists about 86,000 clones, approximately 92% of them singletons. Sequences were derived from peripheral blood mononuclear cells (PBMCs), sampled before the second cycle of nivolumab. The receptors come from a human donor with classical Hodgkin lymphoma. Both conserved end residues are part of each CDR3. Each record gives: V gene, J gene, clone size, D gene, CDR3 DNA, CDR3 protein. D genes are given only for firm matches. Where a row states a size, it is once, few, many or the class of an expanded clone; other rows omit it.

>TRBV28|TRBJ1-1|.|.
TGTGCCAGCAGTTATGGGGCTAACACTGAAGCTTTCTTT
CASSYGANTEAFF
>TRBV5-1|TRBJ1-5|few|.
TGCGCCAGCAGCTTGGAGGGAATGGGCAATCAGCCCCAGCATTTT
CASSLEGMGNQPQHF
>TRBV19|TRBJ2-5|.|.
TGTGCCAGTAGTATCTCAAGGGAGGAGACCCAGTACTTC
CASSISREETQYF
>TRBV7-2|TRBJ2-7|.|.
TGTGCCAGCAGCTTCGGGGACCGAGAAGCTTACGAGCAGTACTTC
CASSFGDREAYEQYF
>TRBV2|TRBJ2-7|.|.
TGTGCCAGCGGGACGTACGAGCAGTACTTC
CASGTYEQYF
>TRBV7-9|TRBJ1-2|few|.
TGTGCCAGCAGATCTCATGACATCAACTATGGCTACACCTTC
CASRSHDINYGYTF
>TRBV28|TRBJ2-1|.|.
TGTGCCAGCAGCGCCGGACTCTCGATCTCCTACAATGAGCAGTTCTTC
CASSAGLSISYNEQFF
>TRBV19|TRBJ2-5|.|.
TGTGCCAGTAGTATAAGGGAGACCCAGTACTTC
CASSIRETQYF
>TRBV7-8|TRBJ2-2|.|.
TGTGCCAGCAGCTCAGGAGGGACTAACACCGGGGAGCTGTTTTTT
CASSSGGTNTGELFF
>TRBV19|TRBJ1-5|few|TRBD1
TGTGCCAGTGGGGACAGGGCGATGCAGCCCCAGCATTTT
CASGDRAMQPQHF
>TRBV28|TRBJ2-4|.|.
TGTGCCAGCAGTAGCAGAATAGCCAAAAACATTCAGTACTTC
CASSSRIAKNIQYF
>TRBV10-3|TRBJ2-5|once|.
TGTGCCATCAGTGAAGGAGAGACCCAGTACTTC
CAISEGETQYF
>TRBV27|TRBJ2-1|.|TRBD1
TGTGCCAGCCAGGGGGACAGGGGGCCTCCTGAGCAGTTCTTC
CASQGDRGPPEQFF
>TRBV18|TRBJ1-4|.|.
TGTGCCAGCTCACCACTGGCAACTAATGAAAAACTGTTTTTT
CASSPLATNEKLFF
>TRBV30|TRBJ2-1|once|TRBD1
TGTGCCTGGAGTGTAGGGACAGGATTTTACAATGAGCAGTTCTTC
CAWSVGTGFYNEQFF